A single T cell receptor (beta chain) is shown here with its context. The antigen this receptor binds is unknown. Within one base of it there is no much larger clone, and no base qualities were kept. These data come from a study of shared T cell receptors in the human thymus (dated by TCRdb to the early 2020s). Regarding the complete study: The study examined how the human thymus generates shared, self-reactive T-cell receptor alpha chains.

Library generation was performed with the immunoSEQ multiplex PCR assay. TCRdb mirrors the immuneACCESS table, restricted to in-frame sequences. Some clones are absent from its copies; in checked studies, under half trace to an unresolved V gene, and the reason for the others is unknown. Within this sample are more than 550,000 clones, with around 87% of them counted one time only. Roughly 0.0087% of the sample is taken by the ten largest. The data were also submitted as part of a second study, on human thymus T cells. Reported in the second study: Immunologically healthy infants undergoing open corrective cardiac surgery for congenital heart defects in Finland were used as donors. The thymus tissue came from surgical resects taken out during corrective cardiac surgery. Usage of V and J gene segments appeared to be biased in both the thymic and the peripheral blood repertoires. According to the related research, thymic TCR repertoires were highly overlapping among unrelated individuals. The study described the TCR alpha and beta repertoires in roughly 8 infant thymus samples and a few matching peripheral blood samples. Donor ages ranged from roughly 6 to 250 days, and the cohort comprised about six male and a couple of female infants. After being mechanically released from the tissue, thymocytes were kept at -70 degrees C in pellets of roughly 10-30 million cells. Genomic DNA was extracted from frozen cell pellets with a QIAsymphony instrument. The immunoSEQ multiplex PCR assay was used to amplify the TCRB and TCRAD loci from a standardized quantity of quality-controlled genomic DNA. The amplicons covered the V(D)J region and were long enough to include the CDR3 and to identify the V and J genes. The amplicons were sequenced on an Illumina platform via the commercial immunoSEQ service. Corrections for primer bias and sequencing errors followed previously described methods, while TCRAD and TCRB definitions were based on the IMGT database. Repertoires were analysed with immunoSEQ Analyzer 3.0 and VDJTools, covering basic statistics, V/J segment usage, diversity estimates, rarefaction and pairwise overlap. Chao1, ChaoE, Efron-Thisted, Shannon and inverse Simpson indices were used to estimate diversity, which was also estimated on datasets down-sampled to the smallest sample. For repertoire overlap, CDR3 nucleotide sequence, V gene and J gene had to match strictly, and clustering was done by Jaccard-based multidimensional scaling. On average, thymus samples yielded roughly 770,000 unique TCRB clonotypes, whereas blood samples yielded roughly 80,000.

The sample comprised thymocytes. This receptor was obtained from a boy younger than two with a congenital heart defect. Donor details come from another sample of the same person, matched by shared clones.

The CDR3 amino acid sequence is: CASSFPSTNEKLFF. The nucleotides are TGTGCCAGCAGTTTCCCCTCAACTAATGAAAAACTGTTTTTT. The chain is encoded by TRBV28 joined to TRBJ1-4; the D gene cannot be named for sure. Sequences MDHEN (CDR1) and SYDVKM (CDR2) are obtained from the germline V gene. V sheds 3 bases and J sheds 0 bases, leaving 5 bases between their ends. Inclusive of the bounding cysteine and phenylalanine, the CDR3 is 14 residues long. Here the CDR3 DNA is all that survives: 42 bases in frame from base 1.